A selection of T cell receptor beta chains follows, all from one sample in a study of shared clonotypes between healthy human individuals. The assay was immunoSEQ multiplex PCR, and TCRdb's table has in-frame clones only and misses some. The sample holds approximately 500,000 clones, approximately 81% seen once. Sequencing was done on a sample of PBMCs. The receptor source for this set is a woman aged 40-49 years in good health. Some clones in this sample may be carry-over from other donors' samples. CDR3s include the opening cysteine and the closing phenylalanine or tryptophan. A D gene is named only where the DNA matches it firmly. Clone size is not always given. Where it is, it says once, few, many or a class for expanded clones.

j_gene | v_gene | d_gene | abundance | CDR3aa | CDR3nt
TRBJ2-2 | TRBV5-6 | TRBD1 | - | CASSSRDRGIGELFF | TGTGCCAGCAGCTCCCGGGACAGGGGTATCGGGGAGCTGTTTTTT
TRBJ2-3 | TRBV28 | - | - | CASSLGADTQYF | TGTGCCAGCAGTTTAGGCGCAGATACGCAGTATTTT
TRBJ1-2 | TRBV5-4 | - | - | CASSLFRGAANYGYTF | TGTGCCAGCAGCTTGTTTAGGGGGGCTGCTAACTATGGCTACACCTTC
TRBJ2-5 | TRBV6-4 | - | few | CASSDSAGTSQETQYF | TGTGCCAGCAGTGACTCGGCCGGGACATCTCAAGAGACCCAGTACTTC
TRBJ2-3 | TRBV5-1 | - | once | CASSPRGEVTDTQYF | TGCGCCAGCAGCCCTAGGGGGGAGGTGACAGATACGCAGTATTTT
TRBJ1-1 | TRBV4-1 | - | - | CASSQDAPGSLSTEAFF | TGCGCCAGCAGCCAAGACGCTCCAGGGAGCTTGAGCACTGAAGCTTTCTTT
TRBJ1-5 | TRBV19 | - | - | CASSTTSYQPQHF | TGTGCCAGTAGTACGACCTCATATCAGCCCCAGCATTTT
TRBJ1-4 | TRBV7-7 | - | - | CASSLGRPGMGEKLFF | TGTGCCAGCAGCTTAGGTCGGCCGGGGATGGGTGAAAAACTGTTTTTT
TRBJ2-1 | TRBV7-9 | - | - | CASSLEPGEQFF | TGTGCCAGCAGCTTAGAGCCGGGTGAGCAGTTCTTC
TRBJ2-5 | TRBV14 | - | many | CASSHPGGMSGETQYF | TGTGCCAGCAGCCACCCTGGCGGGATGTCTGGAGAGACCCAGTACTTC